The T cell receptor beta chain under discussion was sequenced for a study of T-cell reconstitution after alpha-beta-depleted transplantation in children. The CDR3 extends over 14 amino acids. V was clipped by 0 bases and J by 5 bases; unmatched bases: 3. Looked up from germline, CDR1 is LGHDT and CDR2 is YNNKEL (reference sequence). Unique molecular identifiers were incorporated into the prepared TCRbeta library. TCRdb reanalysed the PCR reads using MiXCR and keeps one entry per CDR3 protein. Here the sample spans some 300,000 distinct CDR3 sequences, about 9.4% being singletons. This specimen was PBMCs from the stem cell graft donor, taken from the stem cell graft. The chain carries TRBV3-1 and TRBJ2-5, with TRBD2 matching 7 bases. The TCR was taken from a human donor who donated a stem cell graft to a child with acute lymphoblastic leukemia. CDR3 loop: CASSQDRGVETQYF. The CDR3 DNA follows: TGTGCCAGCAGCCAAGACCGGGGGGTCGAGACCCAGTACTTC.